The 14 T cell receptor beta chains listed next were all sequenced from one sample in a study of T-cell reconstitution after alpha-beta-depleted transplantation in children. Preparation of the TCRbeta library was carried out with unique molecular identifiers. TCRdb processed the PCR reads anew with MiXCR; each CDR3 protein has one entry. Of some 500,000 distinct CDR3 sequences in the sample, approximately 32% were seen once. The sample here was PBMCs from the stem cell graft donor, taken from the stem cell graft. Every receptor here comes from a human donor who donated a stem cell graft to a child with aplastic anemia.

The V call is TRBV12-3 or TRBV12-4, the J call TRBJ1-1; D gene unclear. V was clipped by 6 bases and J by 6 bases, with 11 bases between them. The CDR3 runs to 12 residues. CDR3 sequence reads: CASSFTRSEAFF. The CDR3 DNA reads TGTGCCAGCAGCTTTACGCGGTCTGAAGCTTTCTTT.

A few counts support this clonotype. The chain couples TRBV24-1 to TRBJ2-1, with a possible D match to TRBD1 (5 bases). The germline CDR1 and CDR2 sequences are KGHDR and SFDVKD. There are 15 residues in the CDR3. V lost 1 base to trimming and J lost 5 bases, with 11 bases between them. The CDR3, as DNA: TGTGCCACCAGTGATTTCCAGGACACCAACAATGAGCAGTTCTTC. It codes for CATSDFQDTNNEQFF.

Only a few counts were recorded for this clonotype. J is TRBJ1-5 and V is TRBV29-1; a weak D match, TRBD1 (6 bases). V lost 4 bases, J lost 3 bases, and 10 bases lay in between. Germline V gives CDR1 SQVTM, CDR2 ANQGSEA. The CDR3 is 13 residues long. This CDR3 is CSVATGFNQPQHF. DNA of the CDR3: TGCAGCGTTGCTACAGGGTTCAATCAGCCCCAGCATTTT.

This clonotype occurred a few times. The rearrangement uses TRBV25-1 and TRBJ1-1, with TRBD1 as a possible D gene (6 bases). Germline V gives CDR1 MGHDK, CDR2 SYGVNS. V dropped 3 bases and J dropped 3 bases, with 8 bases sitting between them. The CDR3 sequence is 13 residues long. The CDR3 DNA sequence: TGTGCCAGCAGTGATTACAGGGACACTGAAGCTTTCTTT. This translates into CASSDYRDTEAFF.

This clonotype was seen only a few times. CDR3 amino acids: CSVEDRSGGYEQYF. CDR3 bases: TGCAGCGTTGAAGATCGTAGCGGGGGCTACGAGCAGTACTTC. The J gene is TRBJ2-7, the V gene TRBV29-1, with TRBD2 matching over 9 bases. The germline CDR1 and CDR2 sequences are SQVTM and ANQGSEA. The V segment lost 0 bases and the J segment 3 bases; nucleotides outside the gene matches: 3. The CDR3 is 14 residues long.

V and J are TRBV20-1 and TRBJ2-1, with D possibly being TRBD2 (6 bases). CDR1 is DFQATT, CDR2 SNEGSKA, per germline (reference sequence). V was pared by 6 bases and J by 3 bases, with 15 bases between. The CDR3 has 14 amino acids. CDR3 region: CSAQSGSYYNEQFF. In DNA, the CDR3 is TGCAGTGCCCAGAGCGGGTCCTACTACAATGAGCAGTTCTTC.

This chain joins TRBV2 and TRBJ2-5; tentatively, D is TRBD1 or TRBD2 (5 bases each). CDR1 is SNHLY and CDR2 is FYNNEI in the germline V gene. V was trimmed by 7 bases and J by 5 bases, leaving 14 bases between them. The CDR3 spans 13 residues. The DNA for the CDR3 is TGTGCCAGCATGGGGGAGAGAAGGGAGACCCAGTACTTC. This gives the protein CASMGERRETQYF. Full variable domain (missing parts from reference TRBV2 and TRBJ2-5): EPEVTQTPSHQVTQMGQEVILRCVPISNHLYFYWYRQILGQKVEFLVSFYNNEISEKSEIFDDQFSVERPDGSNFTLKIRSTKLEDSAMYFCASMGERRETQYFGPGTRLLVL.

The chain carries TRBV12-3 or TRBV12-4 and TRBJ1-2; no reliable D call. V was clipped by 2 bases and J by 7 bases, with 8 bases between them. The CDR3 has 12 residues. The CDR3 DNA follows: TGTGCCAGCAGTTTAAATAGGGTTGGCTACACCTTC. Protein: CASSLNRVGYTF.

The rearrangement uses TRBV5-1 and TRBJ2-1; 8 bases fit TRBD2. Germline lookup yields CDR1 SGHRS and CDR2 YFSETQ. J gave up 0 bases and V 8 bases, and 4 bases lay outside the gene matches. The CDR3 contains 14 residues. CDR3 sequence: CASTLADSYNEQFF. CDR3 coding DNA: TGCGCCAGTACACTAGCGGACTCCTACAATGAGCAGTTCTTC.

The genes are TRBV5-5 and TRBJ2-4; 7 bases line up with TRBD2. CDR3 length: 17 amino acids. Germline V gives CDR1 SGHKS, CDR2 YYEKEE (reference sequence). V was clipped by 0 bases and J by 2 bases; unmatched bases: 8. The CDR3 loop reads CASSLVERERSKNIQYF. DNA of the CDR3: TGTGCCAGCAGCTTGGTCGAGCGGGAACGCTCCAAAAACATTCAGTACTTC.

The chain couples TRBV13 to TRBJ2-2; D call uncertain. Trimming left V 3 bases short and J 6 bases short, with 11 bases between. Germline V CDR1 and CDR2: PRHDT, FYEKMQ (reference sequence). This CDR3 comprises 14 residues. In DNA form, the CDR3 reads TGTGCCAGCAGCTTGCTAGTTACGGCCGGGGAGCTGTTTTTT. Residues: CASSLLVTAGELFF.

The table lists this clonotype with a few counts. This chain connects TRBV5-1 to TRBJ2-1; a possible D gene is TRBD2 (5 bases). V dropped 3 bases and J dropped 5 bases, with 15 bases sitting between them. Germline V gene data show CDR1 as SGHRS and CDR2 as YFSETQ. The CDR3 has 15 residues. The CDR3 bases are TGCGCCAGCAGCTCTTCCGCTAGCACGAACAATGAGCAGTTCTTC. Residues: CASSSSASTNNEQFF.

The rearrangement uses TRBV6-5 and TRBJ2-7; D gene uncertain. Germline V gene sequence: CDR1 MNHEY, CDR2 SVGAGI. V was trimmed by 0 bases and J by 0 bases, leaving 6 bases between them. The CDR3 loop spans 14 amino acids. CDR3 DNA: TGTGCCAGCAGTTACTCGATGGCCTCCTACGAGCAGTACGTC. Its translation: CASSYSMASYEQYV.

This clonotype appeared a few times. The chain is built from TRBV2 and TRBJ1-2; the D is unclear. Trimming stripped 3 bases from V and 3 bases from J, with 8 bases between. The germline V gene has CDR1 SNHLY and CDR2 FYNNEI. CDR3 length: 13 residues. This chain's CDR3 is CASSDKGYYGYTF. As DNA, the CDR3 is TGTGCCAGCAGTGACAAGGGTTACTATGGCTACACCTTC.